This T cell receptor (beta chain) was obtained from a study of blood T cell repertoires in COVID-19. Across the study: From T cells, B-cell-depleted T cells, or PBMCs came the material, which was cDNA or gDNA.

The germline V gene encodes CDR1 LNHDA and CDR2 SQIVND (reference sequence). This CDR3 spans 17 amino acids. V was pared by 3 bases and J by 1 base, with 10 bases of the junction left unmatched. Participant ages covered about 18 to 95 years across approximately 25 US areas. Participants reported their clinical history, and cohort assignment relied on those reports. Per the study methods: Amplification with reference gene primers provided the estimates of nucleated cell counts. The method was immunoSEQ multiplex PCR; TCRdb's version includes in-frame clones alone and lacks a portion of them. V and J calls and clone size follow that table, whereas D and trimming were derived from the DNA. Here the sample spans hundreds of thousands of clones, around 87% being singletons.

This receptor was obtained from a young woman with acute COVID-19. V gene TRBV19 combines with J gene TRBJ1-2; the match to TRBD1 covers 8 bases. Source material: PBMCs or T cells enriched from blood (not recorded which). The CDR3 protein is CASSIDRGETRNYGYTF. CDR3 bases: TGTGCCAGTAGTATTGACAGGGGCGAAACCCGTAACTATGGCTACACCTTC. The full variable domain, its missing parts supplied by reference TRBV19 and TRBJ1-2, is DGGITQSPKYLFRKEGQNVTLSCEQNLNHDAMYWYRQDPGQGLRLIYYSQIVNDFQKGDIAEGYSVSREKKESFPLTVTSAQKNPTAFYLCASSIDRGETRNYGYTFGSGTRLTVV.